Here is one T cell receptor (beta chain) with its context. No antigen is known for it. This sample is drawn from a study of cytomegalovirus exposure and HLA in healthy donors. Study-level results: Most subjects' HLA-A and HLA-B alleles were reportedly predicted from TCR beta sequences. A few of the chains that were CMV-associated were confirmed in vitro to be specific for CMV antigens. It was reported that the classifier diagnosed cytomegalovirus status with high specificity and sensitivity in both the original and validation cohorts.

Trimming cost V 3 bases and J 7 bases, with 15 bases left between them. The CDR3 extends over 14 amino acids. Germline V lookup: CDR1 SGHDN, CDR2 FVKESK. PCR involved 60 Vbeta and 13 Jbeta primers. TCRdb's copy holds only in-frame clones and misses some; the assay was immunoSEQ multiplex PCR. The sample yields about 140,000 clones, roughly four fifths seen once. Among the donors, all were healthy bone marrow donors. The receptor was derived from a man under 40 in good health and CMV-seropositive. The chain employs TRBV14 and TRBJ1-1, with a possible D match to TRBD1 (5 bases). The specimen was PBMCs. The CDR3 DNA follows: TGTGCCAGCAGCCATAGTGCTCAGGGTTATGAAGCTTTCTTT. Its translation is CASSHSAQGYEAFF.